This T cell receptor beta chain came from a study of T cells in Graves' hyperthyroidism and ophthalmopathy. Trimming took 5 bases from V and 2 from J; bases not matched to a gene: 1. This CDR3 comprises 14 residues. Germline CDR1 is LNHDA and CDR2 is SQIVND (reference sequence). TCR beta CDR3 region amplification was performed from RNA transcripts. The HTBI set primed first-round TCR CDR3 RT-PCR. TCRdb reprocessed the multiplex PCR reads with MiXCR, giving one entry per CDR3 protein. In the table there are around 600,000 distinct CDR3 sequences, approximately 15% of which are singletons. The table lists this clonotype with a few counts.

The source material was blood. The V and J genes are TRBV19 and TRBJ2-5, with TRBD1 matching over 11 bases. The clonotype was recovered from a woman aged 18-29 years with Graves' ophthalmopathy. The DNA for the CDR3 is TGTGCCAGTAGTGGGACAGGGGGACAAGAGACCCAGTACTTC. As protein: CASSGTGGQETQYF.